This TCR beta chain was obtained from a study of cytomegalovirus exposure and HLA in healthy donors. Broader study findings: Specificity of three CMV-associated chains for CMV antigens was verified in vitro. Being productive about 90% or about 30% of the time was typical of most TCR beta V segments in an earlier analysis.

Amplification used 60 Vbeta primers and 13 Jbeta primers. Only in-frame clones appear in the TCRdb table, and some are missing; sequencing was by immunoSEQ multiplex PCR. The sample consists of about 120,000 clones, 80% of them appearing once. Points on this clone: Its antigen is not identified.

The CDR3 runs to 13 residues. Trimming pared 1 base from V and 5 bases from J, leaving 10 bases between. The germline gives CDR1 SGHRS, CDR2 YFSETQ. This TCR was sampled from a female donor in good health and CMV-seropositive. The J gene is TRBJ2-7, the V gene TRBV5-1, with D possibly matching TRBD1 (5 bases). The source material was PBMCs. CDR3 in DNA: TGCGCCAGCAGCTTGCCCAGGGTCAACGAGCAGTACTTC. Encoded protein: CASSLPRVNEQYF.